This entry lists 14 T cell receptor beta chains sequenced from one sample in a study of T cell responses to AZD1222 COVID-19 vaccine. The assay was immunoSEQ multiplex PCR, and TCRdb's table has in-frame clones only and misses some. The repertoire holds 180,000 or so clones, with more than 85% as singletons. The material sequenced was peripheral blood, taken on day 0 of AZD1222 vaccination. Receptors originate from an adult in good health.

Ten or more counts support this clone. The chain recombines TRBV12-3 or TRBV12-4 with TRBJ2-7; D not resolved. The germline V and J ends were trimmed by 6 bases and 2 bases, with 11 bases remaining between them. This CDR3 region has 13 residues. This CDR3 is CASRGLEPYEQYF. CDR3 DNA sequence: TGTGCCAGCAGGGGGTTAGAGCCCTACGAGCAGTACTTC.

The chain has TRBV10-2 and TRBJ2-1; D possibly corresponds to TRBD2 (6 bases). CDR1 and CDR2 (germline): WSHSY, SAAADI. The CDR3 has 20 residues. V was shortened by 7 bases and J by 0 bases, with 28 bases between the two germline ends. Here the CDR3 reads CASKPAAGGTGLSSYNEQFF. Written as DNA, the CDR3 is TGCGCCAGCAAACCGGCGGCCGGGGGAACGGGGCTTAGCTCCTACAATGAGCAGTTCTTC.

The sample holds one count of this clone. This chain joins TRBV5-1 and TRBJ1-5; D perhaps matches TRBD1 (5 bases). V lost 1 base to trimming and J lost 1 base, with 9 bases between them. Germline assignment: CDR1 SGHRS and CDR2 YFSETQ. CDR3 length equals 15 residues. Here the CDR3 reads CASSLTGLSNQPQHF. The CDR3 nucleotides are TGCGCCAGCAGCTTGACAGGCCTCAGCAATCAGCCCCAGCATTTT.

The chain has TRBV11-3 and TRBJ2-1; D may be TRBD2 (5 bases). Germline CDR1 SGHNT, CDR2 YENEEA. With 1 base removed from V and 4 bases from J, the gap between germline ends came to 11 bases. The CDR3 is 15 residues long. CDR3 protein: CASSLGGSWYNEQFF. DNA of the CDR3: TGTGCCAGCAGCTTAGGAGGGAGTTGGTACAATGAGCAGTTCTTC.

This sequence joins TRBV15 and TRBJ1-5; maybe TRBD1 (5 bases). V was cut by 1 base and J by 9 bases, with 22 bases left in between. This CDR3 comprises 17 residues. Germline CDR1 reads LNHNV; CDR2 reads YYDKDF (reference sequence). The CDR3 region has the DNA TGTGCCACCAGCAGAGGTGGTTCGGGGGGGGTCCCCAGGCCCCAGCATTTT. Encoded protein: CATSRGGSGGVPRPQHF.

This chain joins TRBV11-1 and TRBJ2-2; perhaps TRBD1 as D (5 bases). Germline V CDR1 and CDR2: SGHAT, FQDESV (reference sequence). Between the trimmed V and J ends, which lost 1 base and 0 bases, there was a span of 6 bases. The CDR3 covers 15 residues. DNA for the CDR3: TGTGCCAGCAGCTTAGGGACAACGAACACCGGGGAGCTGTTTTTT. Translated, it gives CASSLGTTNTGELFF. The variable domain in full, with the rest retrieved from reference TRBV11-1 and TRBJ2-2, is EAEVAQSPRYKITEKSQAVAFWCDPISGHATLYWYRQILGQGPELLVQFQDESVVDDSQLPKDRFSAERLKGVDSTLKIQPAELGDSAMYLCASSLGTTNTGELFFGEGSRLTVL.

This clone has just one count. The chain couples TRBV7-9 to TRBJ1-4; D may be TRBD1 (6 bases). V was pared by 7 bases and J by 0 bases, with 9 bases between. The CDR3 loop spans 14 amino acids. Germline CDR1 SEHNR, CDR2 FQNEAQ (reference sequence). The CDR3, as DNA: TGTGCCAGCAAAGGGGGAGCAACTAATGAAAAACTGTTTTTT. It is translated as CASKGGATNEKLFF.

The CDR3 region is CASSNRGVGETQYF. CDR3 nucleotide sequence: TGTGCCAGCAGCAATCGGGGAGTGGGAGAGACCCAGTACTTC. This rearrangement joins TRBV6-5 to TRBJ2-5; D might be TRBD2 (5 bases). The V end was cut by 6 bases, the J end by 4 bases, with 15 bases between. The CDR3 loop spans 14 amino acids. The V gene's germline CDR1 is MNHEY and CDR2 SVGAGI.

This clone turned up a few times. The chain couples TRBV15 to TRBJ2-7, with 7 bases fitting TRBD2. Germline values: CDR1 LNHNV, CDR2 YYDKDF (reference sequence). The V and J ends lost 5 bases and 3 bases, in that order; junction bases with no gene match: 10. This CDR3 region has 15 residues. This CDR3 is CATSRNRGSHYEQYF. Here the CDR3 DNA reads TGTGCCACCAGCCGTAATCGCGGGAGTCACTACGAGCAGTACTTC.

This clone was found once. This chain uses TRBV11-2 with TRBJ1-5; D remains unclear. CDR1 SGHAT and CDR2 FQNNGV come from the germline V gene. Trimming left V 5 bases short and J 6 bases short, with 20 bases between. The CDR3 spans 16 residues. The CDR3 is CASSQQDPGRCQPQHF. DNA for the CDR3: TGTGCCAGCAGCCAACAAGACCCCGGGCGGTGTCAGCCCCAGCATTTT. Variable domain in full (rest from reference TRBV11-2 and TRBJ1-5): EAGVAQSPRYKIIEKRQSVAFWCNPISGHATLYWYQQILGQGPKLLIQFQNNGVVDDSQLPKDRFSAERLKGVDSTLKIQPAKLEDSAVYLCASSQQDPGRCQPQHFGDGTRLSIL.

This chain connects TRBV6-5 to TRBJ1-2; no firm D call. Trimming pared 3 bases from V and 7 bases from J, leaving 15 bases between. The CDR3 is 14 amino acids. The V gene's germline CDR1 is MNHEY and CDR2 SVGAGI. The chain's CDR3 is CASSYSSPEGGYTF. The CDR3 coding sequence is TGTGCCAGCAGTTATTCCAGTCCCGAGGGTGGCTACACCTTC.

CDR3 sequence: CASSTGTTEAFF. The CDR3 DNA is TGTGCCAGCAGTACCGGGACAACTGAAGCTTTCTTT. V gene TRBV12-3 or TRBV12-4 combines with J gene TRBJ1-1, with D perhaps matching TRBD1 (6 bases). V was trimmed by 5 bases and J by 5 bases, leaving 9 bases between them. The CDR3 length is 12 residues.

In regard to this clone: Other DNA sequences in this sample translate to the same CDR3. V and J are TRBV5-6 and TRBJ1-4, with 7 bases lining up with TRBD1. Germline trimming cut 0 bases from V and 5 bases from J; bases unmatched to any gene: 4. Germline CDR1 and CDR2: SGHDT and YYEEEE. The CDR3 has 15 residues. The CDR3 coding sequence is TGTGCCAGCAGCTTGGCCGGGACAGACAATGAAAAACTGTTTTTT. Its protein is CASSLAGTDNEKLFF. Full variable domain (rest looked up from reference TRBV5-6 and TRBJ1-4): DAGVTQSPTHLIKTRGQQVTLRCSPKSGHDTVSWYQQALGQGPQFIFQYYEEEERQRGNFPDRFSGHQFPNYSSELNVNALLLGDSALYLCASSLAGTDNEKLFFGSGTQLSVL.

The CDR3 loop reads CASSYSISYTGEQFF. CDR3 coding DNA: TGTGCCAGCAGTTACTCGATCAGCTATACGGGTGAGCAGTTCTTC. This sequence joins TRBV6-5 and TRBJ2-1; D gene ambiguous. The V and J ends lost 0 bases and 9 bases respectively, with 15 bases between them. The germline gives CDR1 MNHEY, CDR2 SVGAGI. The CDR3 covers 15 residues.